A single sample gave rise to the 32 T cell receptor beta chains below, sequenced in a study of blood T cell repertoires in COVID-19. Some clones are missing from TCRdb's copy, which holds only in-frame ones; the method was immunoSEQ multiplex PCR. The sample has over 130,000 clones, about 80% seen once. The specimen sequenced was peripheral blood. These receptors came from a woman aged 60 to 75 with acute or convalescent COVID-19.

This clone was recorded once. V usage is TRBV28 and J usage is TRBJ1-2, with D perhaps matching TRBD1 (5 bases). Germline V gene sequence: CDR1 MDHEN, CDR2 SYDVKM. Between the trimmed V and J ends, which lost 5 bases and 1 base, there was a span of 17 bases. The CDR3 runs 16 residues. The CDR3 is CASSPPPGGGNYGYTF. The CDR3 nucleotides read TGTGCCAGCAGTCCCCCCCCCGGGGGAGGTAACTATGGCTACACCTTC.

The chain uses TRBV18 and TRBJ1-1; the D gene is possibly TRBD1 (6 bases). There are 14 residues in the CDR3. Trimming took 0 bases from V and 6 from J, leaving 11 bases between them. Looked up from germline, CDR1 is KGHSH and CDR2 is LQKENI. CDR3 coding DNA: TGTGCCAGCTCACCACCGAACCAGGGGTCTGAAGCTTTCTTT. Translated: CASSPPNQGSEAFF.

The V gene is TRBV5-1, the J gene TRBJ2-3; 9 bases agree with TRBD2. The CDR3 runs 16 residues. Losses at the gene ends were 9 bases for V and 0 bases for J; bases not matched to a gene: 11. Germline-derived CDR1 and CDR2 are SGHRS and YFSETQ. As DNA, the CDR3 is TGCGCCACCAACCAGCTAGCGGGGACCAGCACAGATACGCAGTATTTT. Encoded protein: CATNQLAGTSTDTQYF.

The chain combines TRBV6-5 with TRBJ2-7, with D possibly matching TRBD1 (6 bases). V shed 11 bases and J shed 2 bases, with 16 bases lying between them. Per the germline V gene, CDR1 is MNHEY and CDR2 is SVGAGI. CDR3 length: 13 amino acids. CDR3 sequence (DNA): TGTGCCTCCGGCGCAGGGGAGCCCTACGAGCAGTACTTC. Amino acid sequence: CASGAGEPYEQYF.

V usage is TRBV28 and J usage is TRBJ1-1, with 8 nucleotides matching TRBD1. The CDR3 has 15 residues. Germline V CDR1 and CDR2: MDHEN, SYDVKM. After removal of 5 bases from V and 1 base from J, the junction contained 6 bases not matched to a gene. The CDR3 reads CASSPHGQGNTEAFF. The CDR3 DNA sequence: TGTGCCAGCAGTCCCCATGGACAGGGGAACACTGAAGCTTTCTTT. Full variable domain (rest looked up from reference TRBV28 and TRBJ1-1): DVKVTQSSRYLVKRTGEKVFLECVQDMDHENMFWYRQDPGLGLRLIYFSYDVKMKEKGDIPEGYSVSREKKERFSLILESASTNQTSMYLCASSPHGQGNTEAFFGQGTRLTVV.

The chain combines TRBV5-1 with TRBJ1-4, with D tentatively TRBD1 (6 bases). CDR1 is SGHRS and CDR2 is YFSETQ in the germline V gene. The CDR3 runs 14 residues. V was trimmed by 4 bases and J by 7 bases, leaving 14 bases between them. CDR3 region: CASSPGQGREKLFF. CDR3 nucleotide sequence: TGCGCCAGCAGCCCTGGGCAGGGGCGTGAAAAACTGTTTTTT.

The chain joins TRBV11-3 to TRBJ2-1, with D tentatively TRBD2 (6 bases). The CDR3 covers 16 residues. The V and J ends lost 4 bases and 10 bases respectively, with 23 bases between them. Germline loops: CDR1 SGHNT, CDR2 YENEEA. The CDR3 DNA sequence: TGTGCCAGCAGCTCCGGACGGCGGGGCCCGAACGAAGAGCAGTTCTTC. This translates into CASSSGRRGPNEEQFF. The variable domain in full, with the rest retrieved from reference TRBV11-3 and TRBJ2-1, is EAGVVQSPRYKIIEKKQPVAFWCNPISGHNTLYWYLQNLGQGPELLIRYENEEAVDDSQLPKDRFSAERLKGVDSTLKIQPAELGDSAVYLCASSSGRRGPNEEQFFGPGTRLTVL.

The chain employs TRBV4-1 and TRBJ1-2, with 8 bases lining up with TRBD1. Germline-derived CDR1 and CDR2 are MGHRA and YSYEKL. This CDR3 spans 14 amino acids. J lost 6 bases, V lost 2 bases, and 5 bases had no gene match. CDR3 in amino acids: CASSQPTGGDGYTF. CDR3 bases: TGCGCCAGCAGCCAACCAACAGGGGGGGATGGCTACACCTTC.

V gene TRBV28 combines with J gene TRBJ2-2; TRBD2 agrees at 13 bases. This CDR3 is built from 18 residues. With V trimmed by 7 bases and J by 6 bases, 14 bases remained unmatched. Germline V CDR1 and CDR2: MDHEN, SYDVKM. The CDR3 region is CASTPYKSGLAGAGELFF. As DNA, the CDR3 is TGTGCCAGCACCCCTTATAAAAGTGGACTAGCGGGAGCCGGGGAGCTGTTTTTT. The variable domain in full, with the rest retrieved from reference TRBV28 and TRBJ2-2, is DVKVTQSSRYLVKRTGEKVFLECVQDMDHENMFWYRQDPGLGLRLIYFSYDVKMKEKGDIPEGYSVSREKKERFSLILESASTNQTSMYLCASTPYKSGLAGAGELFFGEGSRLTVL.

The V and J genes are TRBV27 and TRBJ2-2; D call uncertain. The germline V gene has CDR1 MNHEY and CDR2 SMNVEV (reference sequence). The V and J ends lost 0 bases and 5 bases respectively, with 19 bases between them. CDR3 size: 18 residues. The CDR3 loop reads CASSLSQFPAGRTGELFF. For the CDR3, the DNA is TGTGCCAGCAGTTTATCTCAGTTCCCGGCAGGAAGAACCGGGGAGCTGTTTTTT.

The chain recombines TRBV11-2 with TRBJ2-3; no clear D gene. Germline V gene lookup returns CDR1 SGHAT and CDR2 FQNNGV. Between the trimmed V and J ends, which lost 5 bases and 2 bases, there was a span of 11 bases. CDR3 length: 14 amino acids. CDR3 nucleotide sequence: TGTGCCAGCAGCCCCAGGTTCGACACAGATACGCAGTATTTT. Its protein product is CASSPRFDTDTQYF.

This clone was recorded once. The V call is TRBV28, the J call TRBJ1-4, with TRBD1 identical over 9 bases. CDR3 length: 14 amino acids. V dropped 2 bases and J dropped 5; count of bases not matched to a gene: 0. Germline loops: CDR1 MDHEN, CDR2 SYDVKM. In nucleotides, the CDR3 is TGTGCCAGCAGTTTAGACAGGGGGAATGAAAAACTGTTTTTT. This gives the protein CASSLDRGNEKLFF.

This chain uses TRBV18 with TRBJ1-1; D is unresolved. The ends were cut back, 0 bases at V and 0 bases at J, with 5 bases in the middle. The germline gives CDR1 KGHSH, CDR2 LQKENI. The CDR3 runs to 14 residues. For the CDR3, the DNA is TGTGCCAGCTCACCACCGTCGGTGAACACTGAAGCTTTCTTT. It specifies CASSPPSVNTEAFF.

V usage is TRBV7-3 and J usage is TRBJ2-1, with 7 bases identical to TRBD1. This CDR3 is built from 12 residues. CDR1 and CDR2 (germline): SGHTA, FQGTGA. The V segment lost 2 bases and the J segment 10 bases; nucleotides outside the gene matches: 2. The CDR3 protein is CASSLLGQEQFF. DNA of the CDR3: TGTGCCAGCAGCTTACTGGGACAGGAGCAGTTCTTC.

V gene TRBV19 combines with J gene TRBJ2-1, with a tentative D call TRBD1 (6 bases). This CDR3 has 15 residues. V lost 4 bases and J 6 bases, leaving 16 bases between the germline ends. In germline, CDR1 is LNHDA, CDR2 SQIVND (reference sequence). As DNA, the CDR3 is TGTGCCAGTAGTACTGACAGGCCTGGGCGCAATGAGCAGTTCTTC. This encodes CASSTDRPGRNEQFF. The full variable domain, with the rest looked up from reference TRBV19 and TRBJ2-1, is DGGITQSPKYLFRKEGQNVTLSCEQNLNHDAMYWYRQDPGQGLRLIYYSQIVNDFQKGDIAEGYSVSREKKESFPLTVTSAQKNPTAFYLCASSTDRPGRNEQFFGPGTRLTVL.

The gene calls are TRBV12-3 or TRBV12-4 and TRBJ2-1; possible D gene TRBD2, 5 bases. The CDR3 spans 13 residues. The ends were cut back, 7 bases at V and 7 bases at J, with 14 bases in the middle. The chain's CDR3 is CASKGDSNNEQFF. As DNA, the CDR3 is TGTGCCAGCAAGGGAGATAGCAATAATGAGCAGTTCTTC.

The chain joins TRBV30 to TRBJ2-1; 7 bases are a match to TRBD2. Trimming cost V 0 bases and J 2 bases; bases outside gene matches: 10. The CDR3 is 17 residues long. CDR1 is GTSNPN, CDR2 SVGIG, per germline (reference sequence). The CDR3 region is CAWSVRIGLAAYNEQFF. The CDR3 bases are TGTGCCTGGAGTGTACGGATAGGGCTAGCGGCCTACAATGAGCAGTTCTTC.

CDR3 loop: CASSPKTGHTGELFF. The DNA of the CDR3 is TGTGCCAGCAGCCCGAAGACAGGGCACACCGGGGAGCTGTTTTTT. This rearrangement joins TRBV7-3 to TRBJ2-2, with 7 positions matching TRBD1. This CDR3 comprises 15 residues. Germline values: CDR1 SGHTA, CDR2 FQGTGA. Trimming at V came to 5 bases and at J to 3 bases, leaving 6 bases not matched to a gene. The entire variable domain, with the rest obtained from reference TRBV7-3 and TRBJ2-2, is as follows: GAGVSQTPSNKVTEKGKYVELRCDPISGHTALYWYRQSLGQGPEFLIYFQGTGAADDSGLPNDRFFAVRPEGSVSTLKIQRTERGDSAVYLCASSPKTGHTGELFFGEGSRLTVL.

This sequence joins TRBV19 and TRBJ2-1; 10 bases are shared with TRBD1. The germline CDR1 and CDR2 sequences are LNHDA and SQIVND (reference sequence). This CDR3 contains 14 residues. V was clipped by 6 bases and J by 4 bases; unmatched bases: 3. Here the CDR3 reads CASSDRGLYNEQFF. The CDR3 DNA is TGTGCCAGTAGCGACAGGGGGCTTTACAATGAGCAGTTCTTC.

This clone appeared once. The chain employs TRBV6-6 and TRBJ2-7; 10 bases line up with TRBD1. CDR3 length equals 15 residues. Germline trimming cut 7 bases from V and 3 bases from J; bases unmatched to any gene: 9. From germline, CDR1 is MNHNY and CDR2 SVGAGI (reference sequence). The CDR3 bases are TGTGCCAGCACCCCTCGACAGGGGGCTAGCTACGAGCAGTACTTC. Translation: CASTPRQGASYEQYF.

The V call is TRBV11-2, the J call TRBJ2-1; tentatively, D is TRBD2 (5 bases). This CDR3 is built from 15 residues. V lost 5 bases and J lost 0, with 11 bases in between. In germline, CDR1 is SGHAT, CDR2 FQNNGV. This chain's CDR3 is CASSQADSSYNEQFF. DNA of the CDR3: TGTGCCAGCAGCCAAGCGGATAGCTCCTACAATGAGCAGTTCTTC.

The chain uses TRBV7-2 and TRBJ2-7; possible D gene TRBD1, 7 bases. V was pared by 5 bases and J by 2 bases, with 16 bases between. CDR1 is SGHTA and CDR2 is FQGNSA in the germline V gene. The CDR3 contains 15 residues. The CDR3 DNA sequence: TGTGCCAGCAGCACCACGCGCGGGACAGCCTACGAGCAGTACTTC. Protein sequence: CASSTTRGTAYEQYF.

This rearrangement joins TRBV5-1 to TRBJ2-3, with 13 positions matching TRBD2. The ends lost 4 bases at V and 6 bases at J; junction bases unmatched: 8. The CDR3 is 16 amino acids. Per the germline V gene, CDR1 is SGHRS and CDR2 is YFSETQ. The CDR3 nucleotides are TGCGCCAGCAGCAACCAAACGACTAGCGGGAGGGATACGCAGTATTTT. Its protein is CASSNQTTSGRDTQYF.

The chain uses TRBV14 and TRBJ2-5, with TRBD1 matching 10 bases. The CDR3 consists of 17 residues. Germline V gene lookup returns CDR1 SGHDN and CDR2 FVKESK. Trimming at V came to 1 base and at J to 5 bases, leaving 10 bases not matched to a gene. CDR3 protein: CASSQVVWTGGRETQYF. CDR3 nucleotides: TGTGCCAGCAGCCAAGTGGTATGGACAGGGGGTCGGGAGACCCAGTACTTC.

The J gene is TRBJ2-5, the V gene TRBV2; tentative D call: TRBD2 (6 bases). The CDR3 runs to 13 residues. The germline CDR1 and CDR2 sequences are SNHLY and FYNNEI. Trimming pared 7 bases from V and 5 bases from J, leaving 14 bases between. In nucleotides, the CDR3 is TGTGCCAGCACCCTCCGGGGGAGGGAGACCCAGTACTTC. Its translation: CASTLRGRETQYF.

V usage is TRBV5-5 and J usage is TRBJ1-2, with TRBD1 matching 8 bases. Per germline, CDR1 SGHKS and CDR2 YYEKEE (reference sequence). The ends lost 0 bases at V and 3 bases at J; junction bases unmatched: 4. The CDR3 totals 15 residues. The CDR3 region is CASSLGRGRDYGYTF. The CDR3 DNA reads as TGTGCCAGCAGCTTGGGCAGGGGGCGCGACTATGGCTACACCTTC.

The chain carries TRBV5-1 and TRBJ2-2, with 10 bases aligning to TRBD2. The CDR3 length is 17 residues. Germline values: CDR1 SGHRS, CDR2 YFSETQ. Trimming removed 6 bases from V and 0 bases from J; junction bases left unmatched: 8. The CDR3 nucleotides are TGCGCCAGCAAACCCGGGACTAGCGCCTCGAACACCGGGGAGCTGTTTTTT. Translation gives CASKPGTSASNTGELFF.

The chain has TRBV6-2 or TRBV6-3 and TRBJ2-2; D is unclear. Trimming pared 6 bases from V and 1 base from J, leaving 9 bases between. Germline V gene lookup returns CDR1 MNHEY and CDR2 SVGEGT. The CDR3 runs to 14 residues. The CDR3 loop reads CASSIRLNTGELFF. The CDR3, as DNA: TGTGCCAGCAGCATCAGGCTGAACACCGGGGAGCTGTTTTTT.

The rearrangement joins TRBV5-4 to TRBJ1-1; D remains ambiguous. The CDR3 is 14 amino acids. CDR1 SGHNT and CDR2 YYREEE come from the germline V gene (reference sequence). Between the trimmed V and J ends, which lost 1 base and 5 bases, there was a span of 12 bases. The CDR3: CASSLMQTRTEAFF. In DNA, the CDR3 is TGTGCCAGCAGCTTGATGCAGACTAGAACTGAAGCTTTCTTT.

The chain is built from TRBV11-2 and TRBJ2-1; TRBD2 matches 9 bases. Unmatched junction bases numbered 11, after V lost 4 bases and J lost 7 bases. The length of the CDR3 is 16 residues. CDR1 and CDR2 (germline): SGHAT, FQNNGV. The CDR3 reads CASSSALSGSLNEQFF. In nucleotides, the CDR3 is TGTGCCAGCAGCTCGGCACTTAGCGGGAGTTTAAATGAGCAGTTCTTC.

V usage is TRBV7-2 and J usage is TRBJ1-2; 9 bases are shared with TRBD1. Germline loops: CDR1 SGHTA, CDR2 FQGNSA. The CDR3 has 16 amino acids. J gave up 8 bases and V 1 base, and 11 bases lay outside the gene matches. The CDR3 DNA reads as TGTGCCAGCAGCTTAGGAGGGGGACAGGGAATGAGCGGCTACACCTTC. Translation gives CASSLGGGQGMSGYTF.

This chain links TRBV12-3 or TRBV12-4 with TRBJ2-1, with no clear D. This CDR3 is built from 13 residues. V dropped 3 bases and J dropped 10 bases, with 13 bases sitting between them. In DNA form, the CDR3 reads TGTGCCAGCAGTTTGTCTTATCGAGCGGAGCAGTTCTTC. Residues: CASSLSYRAEQFF.